These 5 T cell receptor beta chains were all obtained from the same sample, sequenced in a study of Tregs in tolerant kidney transplant recipients. The data were produced by immunoSEQ multiplex PCR, yet TCRdb's version contains in-frame clones alone and is incomplete. This table holds roughly 80,000 clones, roughly 98% found once. This specimen was CD4+ T cells from blood, taken before the transplant. The source of these receptors is a human donor who received a combined kidney and bone marrow transplant.

J is TRBJ2-3 and V is TRBV5-4; no clear D. The CDR3 is 15 amino acids. Germline loops: CDR1 SGHNT, CDR2 YYREEE (reference sequence). Trimming removed 1 base at V and 4 bases at J, with 13 bases between. This CDR3 reads CASSLFASEADTQYF. CDR3 DNA: TGTGCCAGCAGCTTGTTCGCTAGTGAGGCAGATACGCAGTATTTT.

CDR3 region: CASNLSGGAKVKNIQYF. Here the CDR3 DNA reads TGTGCCAGCAATCTCAGCGGGGGGGCAAAAGTCAAAAACATTCAGTACTTC. V usage is TRBV27 and J usage is TRBJ2-4, with 10 bases identical to TRBD2. Germline V gene sequence: CDR1 MNHEY, CDR2 SMNVEV (reference sequence). This CDR3 comprises 17 residues. V lost 7 bases to trimming and J lost 3 bases; unmatched junction nucleotides: 12.

This chain connects TRBV11-2 to TRBJ2-7, with 8 bases aligning to TRBD1. From germline, CDR1 is SGHAT and CDR2 FQNNGV. CDR3 size: 14 residues. The trim removed 5 bases at V and 4 bases at J, leaving 7 bases unmatched. This CDR3 is CASSLLTGEYEQYF. In nucleotides, the CDR3 is TGTGCCAGCAGCCTTCTGACAGGGGAATACGAGCAGTACTTC.

The chain uses TRBV5-1 and TRBJ1-1, with D perhaps TRBD1 (6 bases). Trimming pared 4 bases from V and 0 bases from J, leaving 13 bases between. The germline gives CDR1 SGHRS, CDR2 YFSETQ. The CDR3 runs 15 residues. CDR3 residues: CASSPPTGMNTEAFF. The DNA for the CDR3 is TGCGCCAGCAGCCCACCGACAGGTATGAACACTGAAGCTTTCTTT.

The genes are TRBV7-8 and TRBJ2-2; 10 bases map to TRBD1. V shed 5 bases, J shed 6 bases, and the junction held 6 bases outside the gene matches. Germline CDR1 SGHVS, CDR2 FQNEAQ. The CDR3 covers 15 residues. The CDR3 DNA is TGTGCCAGCAGCCATAGACAGGGGGCGGCCGGGGAGCTGTTTTTT. This gives the protein CASSHRQGAAGELFF.